The T cell receptor (beta chain) described here comes from a study of blood T cell repertoires in COVID-19 (dated by TCRdb to the early 2020s). Background for the entire study: Collaborator samples came from the United States, Italy and Spain and covered acute and convalescent phases of COVID-19. HLA class I and class II types, where available, came from metadata supplied by the sample provider rather than from assay-based typing. The repertoires were released in a freely available public database intended as a resource for research on the immune response to SARS-CoV-2. Samples came from the ongoing ImmuneRACE study (first 160 participants) plus 1,254 subjects from 6 global collaborators. Nearly every sample came with metadata listing a de-identified subject ID, COVID-19 status, age in years and sex. Deeply sampled blood TCRbeta repertoires from subjects exposed to, actively infected with, or recovered from COVID-19 were included in the dataset. The material from the prospective study consisted of cDNA or gDNA derived from T cells, B-cell-depleted T cells, or PBMCs.

Worth noting for this clone: This clone's antigen is unknown. One base away there is no much larger clone; base qualities are not given.

Each collaborating institution followed its own protocols to collect whole blood in K2EDTA tubes. Collaborator samples were shipped for TCRbeta analysis as frozen whole blood, isolated PBMCs, or DNA extracted from either sample type. V sheds 5 bases and J sheds 8 bases, leaving 14 bases between their ends. The CDR3 runs 13 residues from the cysteine to the phenylalanine. Only the CDR3 part of the read is kept: 39 bases, read in frame from the first base. The germline V gene provides CDR1 SGHDT and CDR2 YYEEEE. TCRbeta CDR3 regions were amplified from genomic DNA by means of the immunoSEQ Assay, a bias-controlled multiplex PCR. As for the authors' bioinformatics: The number of nucleated cells in each sample was estimated from the amplification of reference gene primers within the assay. To quantify the absolute abundance of each unique TCRbeta CDR3 rearrangement, sequence reads were collapsed and filtered. For each sample, productive Simpson clonality was calculated by taking the square root of Simpson's diversity index across productive rearrangements. TCRdb carries this immuneACCESS record with in-frame sequences only. Its versions omit some clonotypes, under half of them owing to an unresolved V gene in the studies checked, with the rest unexplained. V and J calls and clone size are those listed in that table; D and trimming were worked out from the DNA. The sample records over 150,000 clones, 90% to 95% of which are singletons. Together, the top ten hold around 0.53% of the sample.

Study-wide findings and limitations: The amount of clinical and demographic metadata varied by source and participant and was provided uncurated.

The TCR comes from a man over 45 with acute or convalescent COVID-19. The source material was peripheral blood. The rearranged segments are TRBV5-6 and TRBJ2-1, with an unclear D gene assignment. The DNA reads as follows: TGTGCCAGCAGTCCGTATGGCCCCGATGAGCAGTTCTTC. Its protein is CASSPYGPDEQFF.